Listed here are 16 T cell receptor beta chains from one sample, sequenced in a study of T cells in Graves' hyperthyroidism and ophthalmopathy. Amplification yielded TCR beta CDR3 regions, with RNA transcripts as the source. An initial round of RT-PCR targeting the TCR CDR3 relied on the HTBI primer set. TCRdb redid the calling of the multiplex PCR reads with MiXCR, one entry per CDR3 protein. The sample lists about 500,000 distinct CDR3 sequences, over 15% occurring once. Sequencing was performed on blood. The receptors were gathered from a young woman with Graves' hyperthyroidism.

This clonotype was seen more than once but under ten times. V is TRBV9 and J is TRBJ2-5; maybe TRBD2 (6 bases). Deletions cut 2 bases from V and 5 bases from J, with 22 bases between. Germline V CDR1 and CDR2: SGDLS, YYNGEE. The CDR3 has 17 residues. The CDR3 DNA reads as TGTGCCAGCAGCGTTCGCTCCGACAATCGGGGGTGGGAGACCCAGTACTTC. This translates into CASSVRSDNRGWETQYF.

This rearrangement joins TRBV28 to TRBJ2-2; D is ambiguous. This CDR3 is built from 17 residues. Deletions cut 4 bases from V and 5 bases from J, with 20 bases between. Per the germline V gene, CDR1 is MDHEN and CDR2 is SYDVKM. For the CDR3, the DNA is TGTGCCAGCAGTTCCCAACGGAGTAGGGCCCTGACCGGGGAGCTGTTTTTT. This sequence encodes CASSSQRSRALTGELFF.

In nucleotides, the CDR3 is TGTGCCAGCAGCCCACGCAGGGGTGCAGCTAATGAAAAACTGTTTTTT. Its translation: CASSPRRGAANEKLFF. The chain carries TRBV11-2 and TRBJ1-4; weak D call: TRBD1 (6 bases). The CDR3 covers 16 residues. Germline CDR1 reads SGHAT; CDR2 reads FQNNGV. V was trimmed by 5 bases and J by 3 bases, leaving 16 bases between them.

The genes are TRBV20-1 and TRBJ1-3; 9 bases fit TRBD1. With V trimmed by 3 bases and J by 3 bases, 3 bases remained unmatched. The CDR3 has 14 residues. Germline CDR1 reads DFQATT; CDR2 reads SNEGSKA (reference sequence). CDR3: CSASYRGLGNTIYF. The CDR3 DNA reads TGCAGTGCTAGCTACAGGGGGCTTGGAAACACCATATATTTT.

This rearrangement joins TRBV2 to TRBJ1-2; perhaps TRBD1 as D (6 bases). Trimming removed 4 bases from V and 7 bases from J, with 7 bases in between. This CDR3 is built from 11 residues. Germline lookup yields CDR1 SNHLY and CDR2 FYNNEI. The CDR3 DNA sequence: TGTGCCAGCAGTGCAGGGGTTGGCTACACCTTC. Protein product: CASSAGVGYTF.

This clonotype was recorded many times. This chain joins TRBV7-8 and TRBJ1-5, with D unresolved. V dropped 0 bases and J dropped 3 bases, with 15 bases sitting between them. This CDR3 spans 17 amino acids. CDR1 is SGHVS, CDR2 FQNEAQ, per germline. The CDR3 here is CASSLAGSRWDNQPQHF. The CDR3 DNA reads TGTGCCAGCAGCTTAGCAGGGTCCCGTTGGGACAATCAGCCCCAGCATTTT.

Notes on this clonotype: This may be a read error: a much more frequent sequence differs by one nucleotide. V usage is TRBV6-5 and J usage is TRBJ2-7, with a possible D match to TRBD1 (6 bases). Trimming stripped 3 bases from V and 7 bases from J, with 19 bases between. In germline, CDR1 is MNHEY, CDR2 SVGAGI. The CDR3 has 15 residues. CDR3 amino acids: CASSYFRRTADEQYF. The CDR3 DNA is TGTGCCAGCAGTTATTTTAGGCGGACAGCCGATGAGCAGTACTTC.

This clonotype has at least ten counts. V is TRBV20-1 and J is TRBJ2-7; 9 positions match TRBD2. Per germline, CDR1 DFQATT and CDR2 SNEGSKA (reference sequence). The CDR3 spans 13 residues. V was pared by 5 bases and J by 3 bases, with 5 bases of the junction left unmatched. CDR3 bases: TGCAGTGCTGTCCGACTAGCGGACTACGAGCAGTACTTC. Translating it yields CSAVRLADYEQYF.

This clonotype has a count of ten or more. V usage is TRBV12-3 or TRBV12-4 and J usage is TRBJ1-1, with unresolved D. There are 13 residues in the CDR3. Trimming took off 3 bases at V and 6 bases at J, with 11 bases between the two ends. The CDR3 DNA is TGTGCCAGCAGTTTTGCGGGCGAGGCTGAAGCTTTCTTT. This sequence encodes CASSFAGEAEAFF.

The chain uses TRBV5-5 and TRBJ1-5; D ambiguous. CDR1 and CDR2 from the germline V gene are SGHKS and YYEKEE (reference sequence). Trimming took 1 base from V and 1 from J, leaving 6 bases between them. CDR3 length: 14 residues. In nucleotides, the CDR3 is TGTGCCAGCAGCTTGAGGGCCAGCAATCAGCCCCAGCATTTT. Translating gives CASSLRASNQPQHF.

J is TRBJ2-3 and V is TRBV11-3, with TRBD1 matching over 7 bases. The ends lost 5 bases at V and 1 base at J; junction bases unmatched: 6. Germline values: CDR1 SGHNT, CDR2 YENEEA. The CDR3 sequence is 15 residues long. In DNA form, the CDR3 reads TGTGCCAGCAGCAAACCCGGGACAGGCACAGATACGCAGTATTTT. Translation gives CASSKPGTGTDTQYF.

CDR3 loop: CATSRDEGGIQYF. CDR3 nucleotides: TGTGCCACCAGCAGAGATGAGGGGGGCATTCAGTACTTC. The chain employs TRBV15 and TRBJ2-4, with D possibly being TRBD1 or TRBD2 (6 bases each). The CDR3 is 13 residues long. The germline gives CDR1 LNHNV, CDR2 YYDKDF (reference sequence). V was shortened by 0 bases and J by 9 bases, with 9 bases between the two germline ends. The variable domain in full, with the rest retrieved from reference TRBV15 and TRBJ2-4, is DAMVIQNPRYQVTQFGKPVTLSCSQTLNHNVMYWYQQKSSQAPKLLFHYYDKDFNNEADTPDNFQSRRPNTSFCFLDIRSPGLGDTAMYLCATSRDEGGIQYFGAGTRLSVL.

This clonotype has at least ten counts. The V gene is TRBV7-9, the J gene TRBJ2-1; 9 nucleotides match TRBD2. CDR1 is SEHNR and CDR2 is FQNEAQ in the germline V gene (reference sequence). The trim removed 5 bases at V and 5 bases at J, leaving 10 bases unmatched. The CDR3 is 16 residues long. CDR3: CASSPILAGRDNEQFF. Here the CDR3 DNA reads TGTGCCAGCAGCCCGATTCTAGCGGGACGGGACAATGAGCAGTTCTTC. Drawing the rest from reference TRBV7-9 and TRBJ2-1, the complete variable domain is DTGVSQNPRHKITKRGQNVTFRCDPISEHNRLYWYRQTLGQGPEFLTYFQNEAQLEKSRLLSDRFSAERPKGSFSTLEIQRTEQGDSAMYLCASSPILAGRDNEQFFGPGTRLTVL.

The chain employs TRBV20-1 and TRBJ2-7, with D possibly TRBD1 on 5 matching bases. Trimming took off 6 bases at V and 0 bases at J, with 9 bases between the two ends. Germline CDR1 and CDR2: DFQATT and SNEGSKA (reference sequence). The length of the CDR3 is 12 residues. DNA of the CDR3: TGCAGTGCGACCGACAGCTCCTACGAGCAGTACTTC. It specifies CSATDSSYEQYF.

Ten or more counts support this clonotype. The V and J genes are TRBV7-8 and TRBJ2-7; D is perhaps TRBD2 (5 bases). Germline V gene lookup returns CDR1 SGHVS and CDR2 FQNEAQ. V shed 5 bases and J shed 1 base, with 15 bases lying between them. The CDR3 covers 15 residues. CDR3: CASSLRDHLSYEQYF. The CDR3, as DNA: TGTGCCAGCAGCCTCCGGGATCACCTATCCTACGAGCAGTACTTC.

V is TRBV29-1 and J is TRBJ1-5; 8 bases are a match to TRBD1. Germline assignment: CDR1 SQVTM and CDR2 ANQGSEA. The CDR3 is 13 residues long. The J segment lost 6 bases and the V segment lost 7 bases, leaving 8 bases of the junction unmatched. The CDR3 sequence is CSGTTGGGQPQHF. CDR3 DNA: TGCAGCGGCACAACAGGGGGAGGTCAGCCCCAGCATTTT.